This T cell receptor (beta chain) was sequenced in a study of early T cells in non-severe SARS-CoV-2 infection. Study-wide background: Chains stayed unpaired after sequencing of bulk RNA from unsorted whole blood. Findings of the study overall: VDJdb-based matching was biased toward anti-spike CD8 responses and missed private and CD4 specificities.

Trimming pared 5 bases from V and 0 bases from J, leaving 10 bases between. CDR1 and CDR2 (germline): SEHNR, FQNEAQ (reference sequence). CDR3 length equals 14 residues. Each cDNA molecule carried a unique molecular identifier. TCRdb itself ran the 5' RACE reads through MiXCR, one entry per CDR3 protein. The repertoire holds about 110,000 distinct CDR3 sequences, with around 12% as singletons. This clonotype was seen a handful of times. Its antigen is currently unknown. This clonotype originated in an adult who was a healthcare worker with PCR-confirmed SARS-CoV-2 infection or an uninfected control (not recorded which). The sequences come from whole blood, collected at baseline. The J gene is TRBJ1-1, the V gene TRBV7-9; maybe TRBD1 (5 bases). The DNA for the CDR3 is TGTGCCAGCAGCCCTAAAGGGGTGAACACTGAAGCTTTCTTT. It translates to CASSPKGVNTEAFF.